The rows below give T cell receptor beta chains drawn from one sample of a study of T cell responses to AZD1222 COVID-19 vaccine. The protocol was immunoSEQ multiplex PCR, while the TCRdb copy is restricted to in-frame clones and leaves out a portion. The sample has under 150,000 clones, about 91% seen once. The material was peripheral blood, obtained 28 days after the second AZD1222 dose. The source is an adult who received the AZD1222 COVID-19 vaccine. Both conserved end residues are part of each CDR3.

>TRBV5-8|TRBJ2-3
CASSFGTTDTQYF
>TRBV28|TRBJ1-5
CASSRLTQQPQHF
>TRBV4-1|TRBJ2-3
CASSPRPGLNTQYF
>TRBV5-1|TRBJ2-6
CASSLGGILNSGANVLTF
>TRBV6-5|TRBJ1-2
CATPRGNYGYTF
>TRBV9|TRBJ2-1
CASSGGTSPANEQFF
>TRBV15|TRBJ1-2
CATSRGGTYGYTF
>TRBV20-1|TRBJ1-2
CSASSDRGSYGYTF
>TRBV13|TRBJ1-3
CASSLGRSSGNTIYF
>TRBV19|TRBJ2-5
CASSWDQETQYF
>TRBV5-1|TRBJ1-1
CASSWGTGVRTEAFF
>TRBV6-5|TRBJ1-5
CASSKRSSNQPQHF
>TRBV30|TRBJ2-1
CAWNGVTNEQFF
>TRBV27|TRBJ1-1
CASSSIMGMSSEAFF
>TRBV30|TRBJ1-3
CAWSGAGNTIYF
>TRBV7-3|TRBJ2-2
CASSLDGELFF
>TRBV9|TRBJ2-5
CASSVGTSGTQETQYF
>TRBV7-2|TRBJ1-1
CASSLRVGDTEAFF
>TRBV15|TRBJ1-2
CATSGDREANYGYTF
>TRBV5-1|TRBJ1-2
CASSLGNTGDNYGYTF
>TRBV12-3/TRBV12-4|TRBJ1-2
CASSLGSYGYTF
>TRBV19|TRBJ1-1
CASSSRIPITEAFF
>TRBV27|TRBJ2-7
CASSPTGRNEQYF
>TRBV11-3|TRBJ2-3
CAIPPGLAGVKDTQYF
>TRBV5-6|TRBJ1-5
CASSLSKGQPQHF
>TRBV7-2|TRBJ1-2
CASSLADRGPYGYTF
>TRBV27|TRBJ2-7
CASSSPGQSYEQYF
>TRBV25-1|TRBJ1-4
CASRDSTNEKLFF
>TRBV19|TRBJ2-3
CASRPSGGVDTQYF
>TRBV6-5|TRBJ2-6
CASIRGPGANVLTF
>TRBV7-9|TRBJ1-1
CASSGGREAEAFF
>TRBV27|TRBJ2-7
CASSLSGTSGAYEQYF
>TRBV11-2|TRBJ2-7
CASSLAGAGDEQYF
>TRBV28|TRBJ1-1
CASSIGGRDTEAFF
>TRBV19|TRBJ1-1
CASTQGPGVTEAFF
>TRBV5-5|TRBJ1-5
CASSPGGESNQPQHF
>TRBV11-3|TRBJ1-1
CASSLDGRQGVPEAFF
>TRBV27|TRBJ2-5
CASSSQGFGETQYF
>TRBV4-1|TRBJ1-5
CASSQKGTANQPQHF
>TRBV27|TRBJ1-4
CASSFWGAEEEKLFF
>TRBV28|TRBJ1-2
CASSSGYGYTF
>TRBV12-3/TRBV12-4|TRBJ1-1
CASSQGTAGAAFF
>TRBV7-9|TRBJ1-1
CASSPHVRRSILNTEAFF
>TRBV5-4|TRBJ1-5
CASSLGGEGQPQHF
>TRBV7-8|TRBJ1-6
CASSSVRQSLSSPLHF
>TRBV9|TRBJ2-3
CASSPGGTHTDTQYF
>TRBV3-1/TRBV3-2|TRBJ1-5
CASSPGQANQPQHF
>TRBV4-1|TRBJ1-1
CASSQGSVQNTEAFF
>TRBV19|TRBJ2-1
CASSDLASSYNEQFF
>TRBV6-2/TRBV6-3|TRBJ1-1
CASSPRDRDGFF
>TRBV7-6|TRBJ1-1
CASSRRTGNTEAFF
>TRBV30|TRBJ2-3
CAWRQTSGRHYVRTDTQYF
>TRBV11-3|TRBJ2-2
CASSLAGTRSTGELFF
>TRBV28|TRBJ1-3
CASSPGISGNTIYF
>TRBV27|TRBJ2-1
CASALTGQSTMKQFF
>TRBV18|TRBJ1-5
CASSPLRTGGYQPQHF
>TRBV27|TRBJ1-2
CASTRTGGLGSYTF
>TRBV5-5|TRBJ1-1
CASSLTGDGTEAFF
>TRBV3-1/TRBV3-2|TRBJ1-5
CASSQGRYREDQPQHF
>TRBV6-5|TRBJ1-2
CASRRDSVYGYTF